This entry is about one TCR beta chain. Its target is not known. The germline CDR1 and CDR2 sequences are SGHTS and YDEGEE. Unmatched junction bases numbered 8, after V lost 4 bases and J lost 6 bases. The CDR3 consists of 15 residues. The data are from a study of cytomegalovirus exposure and HLA in healthy donors. Overall study findings and caveats: Prior analysis indicated that the majority of TCR beta V segments exhibited productivity approximately 87% or approximately 30% of the time. Cytomegalovirus association was listed for 164 TCR beta chains. The authors later found HLA-associated TCR beta chains more clonally expanded than equally common others.

The primer mix had 60 Vbeta and 13 Jbeta primers. The assay was immunoSEQ multiplex PCR, and TCRdb's table has in-frame clones only and misses some. This table holds about 39,000 clones. This rearrangement joins TRBV5-8 to TRBJ2-1; 9 nucleotides agree with TRBD1. Sequenced: PBMCs. This sequence was found in a woman aged 30 to 39 in good health and CMV-seropositive. The CDR3 sequence is CASSEDRGYRNEQFF. The CDR3 DNA is TGTGCCAGCAGCGAGGACAGGGGTTATCGCAATGAGCAGTTCTTC.